This T cell receptor beta chain was retrieved from a study of T cell changes during pregnancy in multiple sclerosis. TCRdb's table, derived via immunoSEQ multiplex PCR, lists solely in-frame clones and lacks some. The profile shows 70,000 to 95,000 clones, about 94% of them singletons. With 0 bases removed from V and 5 bases from J, the gap between germline ends came to 16 bases. Germline CDR1 and CDR2: SQVTM and ANQGSEA. The CDR3 has 15 residues. V and J are TRBV29-1 and TRBJ2-5; a possible D gene is TRBD2 (6 bases). Sequencing was performed on peripheral blood, taken in the third trimester of pregnancy. This clonotype was sampled from a female donor with multiple sclerosis, enrolled in a pregnancy study. CDR3 in amino acids: CSVEDRSEGPETQYF. The CDR3 DNA follows: TGCAGCGTTGAAGATCGTTCGGAGGGCCCGGAGACCCAGTACTTC. Combining the CDR3 with reference TRBV29-1 and TRBJ2-5 gives the whole variable domain SAVISQKPSRDICQRGTSLTIQCQVDSQVTMMFWYRQQPGQSLTLIATANQGSEATYESGFVIDKFPISRPNLTFSTLTVSNMSPEDSSIYLCSVEDRSEGPETQYFGPGTRLLVL.